This T cell receptor (beta chain) was sequenced in a study of blood T cells in healthy people across ages. This clonotype was found a few times. Its antigen is not known. The junction had 2 bases not matched to a gene; V was cut back by 1 base and J by 2 bases. This CDR3 spans 14 amino acids. Germline lookup yields CDR1 DFQATT and CDR2 SNEGSKA (reference sequence). With a J-beta primer mix and a sample-barcoded 5' primer, a second PCR ran about 6 to 11 cycles. TCRdb re-called the 5' RACE reads through MiXCR, storing one row per CDR3 protein. The sample has roughly 830,000 distinct CDR3 sequences; under 80% are singletons. Russia was home to the donors, healthy Caucasian individuals aged about 6 to 90. Whole-study findings and limits: It was the long-lived donors that had more naive CD4+ cells and higher diversity than aged donors. With naive T cell percentage, TCR beta diversity showed a strong correlation. Since the PBMCs were unsorted, naive and antigen-experienced cells could not be conclusively compared.

The TCR comes from a young man in good health. Material: blood. The chain carries TRBV20-1 and TRBJ2-3; 8 bases agree with TRBD2. Here the CDR3 reads CSARVAGITDTQYF. As DNA, the CDR3 is TGCAGTGCTAGAGTAGCGGGGATCACAGATACGCAGTATTTT.